The rows below give T cell receptor beta chains drawn from one sample of a study of response to subunit inactivated influenza vaccine. MiXCR, run by TCRdb on the RT-PCR reads, gives a single entry per CDR3 protein. This table has 450,000 to 700,000 distinct CDR3 sequences, less than 15% appearing once. Sequencing was performed on PBMCs from blood, taken about 11 days after vaccination. These receptors were obtained from a middle-aged man who received an inactivated influenza vaccine. Each CDR3 is given with its conserved first and last residue. A D gene is named only where the DNA matches it firmly. A row's size may be missing; if present it is once, few, many or a size class.

TRBJ2-3	-	TRBD2	TRBV5-1	CASGAGTSGRAGADTQYF	TGCGCCAGCGGCGCCGGGACTAGCGGGAGGGCCGGGGCAGATACGCAGTATTTT
TRBJ2-3	few	TRBD2	TRBV7-6	CASSFGLAVYGDTQYF	TGTGCCAGCAGCTTTGGACTAGCGGTATATGGAGATACGCAGTATTTT
TRBJ1-6	-	-	TRBV12-3/TRBV12-4	CASSSGTSGSPLHF	TGTGCCAGCAGCTCTGGGACATCGGGATCACCCCTCCACTTT
TRBJ2-4	-	TRBD2	TRBV28	CASSWKGTSGGAGNIQYF	TGTGCCAGCAGTTGGAAAGGGACTAGCGGGGGGGCCGGGAACATTCAGTACTTC
TRBJ2-7	-	TRBD2	TRBV12-3/TRBV12-4	CASSTTPGLAGGAHEQYF	TGTGCCAGCAGTACCACACCCGGGCTAGCGGGAGGCGCCCACGAGCAGTACTTC
TRBJ2-2	-	-	TRBV9	CASSPGTDNTGELFF	TGTGCCAGCAGCCCCGGGACTGATAACACCGGGGAGCTGTTTTTT
TRBJ2-6	-	TRBD1	TRBV10-3	CATASGQGSSGANVLTF	TGTGCCACCGCTTCGGGACAGGGAAGCTCTGGGGCCAACGTCCTGACTTTC
TRBJ1-1	-	-	TRBV5-1	CASTAGMNTEAFF	TGCGCCAGCACGGCGGGCATGAACACTGAAGCTTTCTTT
TRBJ2-2	-	-	TRBV7-9	CASSLVLFRNTGELFF	TGTGCCAGCAGCTTAGTGCTGTTTCGGAACACCGGGGAGCTGTTTTTT
TRBJ2-5	many	-	TRBV7-2	CASSLQGSGQETQYF	TGTGCCAGCAGCTTACAGGGGAGCGGCCAAGAGACCCAGTACTTC
TRBJ2-6	few	TRBD1	TRBV12-3/TRBV12-4	CASNPGQWDRGFSGANVLTF	TGTGCCAGCAACCCCGGGCAATGGGACAGGGGCTTCTCTGGGGCCAACGTCCTGACTTTC
TRBJ2-3	-	TRBD2	TRBV11-1	CASEDTTTSGVSTDTQYF	TGTGCCAGCGAGGACACTACGACTAGCGGGGTTTCGACAGATACGCAGTATTTT
TRBJ2-1	-	TRBD2	TRBV24-1	CATSDSGTSGKDEQFF	TGTGCCACCAGTGATTCCGGGACTAGCGGAAAGGATGAGCAGTTCTTC
TRBJ2-2	many	TRBD2	TRBV3-1	CASRRTSGDTGELFF	TGTGCCAGCAGGAGGACTAGCGGTGACACCGGGGAGCTGTTTTTT
TRBJ1-1	-	TRBD1	TRBV9	CASSDESTGVEAFF	TGTGCCAGCAGCGACGAATCAACAGGGGTTGAAGCTTTCTTT
TRBJ1-1	few	-	TRBV14	CASSRWENTEAFF	TGTGCCAGCAGCCGATGGGAGAACACTGAAGCTTTCTTT
TRBJ1-1	-	-	TRBV29-1	CSLIIGGETEAFF	TGCAGCCTCATCATCGGGGGGGAGACTGAAGCTTTCTTT
TRBJ1-6	few	-	TRBV7-9	CASSFERAQTPLHF	TGTGCCAGCAGCTTTGAAAGGGCCCAGACGCCCCTCCACTTT
TRBJ2-1	-	TRBD2	TRBV11-1	CASSLAPELAVHSYNEQFF	TGTGCCAGCAGCTTAGCGCCGGAGCTAGCGGTACACTCCTACAATGAGCAGTTCTTC
TRBJ1-4	-	TRBD1	TRBV2	CASTETGGGTNEKLFF	TGTGCCAGCACTGAGACAGGGGGAGGAACTAATGAAAAACTGTTTTTT
TRBJ1-1	-	-	TRBV29-1	CSVGGWNTEAFF	TGCAGCGTTGGGGGGTGGAACACTGAAGCTTTCTTT
TRBJ1-5	few	TRBD1	TRBV4-3	CASSQSGGPGQPQHF	TGCGCCAGCAGCCAGTCAGGGGGCCCGGGTCAGCCCCAGCATTTT
TRBJ2-5	few	-	TRBV7-9	CASSLQAETQYF	TGTGCCAGCAGCTTACAAGCGGAGACCCAGTACTTC
TRBJ2-7	many	-	TRBV12-3/TRBV12-4	CASRQGISYEQYF	TGTGCCAGCCGCCAGGGGATCTCCTACGAGCAGTACTTC
TRBJ2-2	few	-	TRBV27	CASSLSAGHFGELFF	TGTGCCAGCAGTTTATCGGCGGGTCATTTCGGGGAGCTGTTTTTT
TRBJ2-5	few	TRBD2	TRBV20-1	CSAPNSGGQTQYF	TGCAGTGCCCCTAACAGCGGGGGACAGACCCAGTACTTC
TRBJ1-2	few	TRBD1	TRBV4-2	CASSEAGGGGYTF	TGTGCCAGCAGCGAAGCAGGGGGGGGTGGCTACACCTTC
TRBJ2-7	many	TRBD2	TRBV4-3	CASSQVGAGGPIYEQYF	TGCGCCAGCAGCCAAGTTGGAGCGGGAGGCCCTATTTACGAGCAGTACTTC
TRBJ2-3	-	-	TRBV10-3	CAISESTGGDYTDTQYF	TGTGCCATCAGTGAGTCTACAGGGGGGGACTACACAGATACGCAGTATTTT
TRBJ1-5	-	-	TRBV20-1	CSASGGSSNQPQHF	TGCAGTGCTAGTGGGGGTTCGAGCAATCAGCCCCAGCATTTT
TRBJ2-3	-	-	TRBV27	CASSLGGGHTDTQYF	TGTGCCAGCAGTTTAGGGGGGGGCCACACAGATACGCAGTATTTT
TRBJ1-3	-	-	TRBV23-1	CASSLQGVTSGNTIYF	TGCGCCAGCAGTCTGCAGGGCGTAACTAGTGGAAACACCATATATTTT
TRBJ2-7	-	TRBD1	TRBV28	CASSSTGGPSYEQYF	TGTGCCAGCAGTTCTACAGGGGGCCCCTCCTACGAGCAGTACTTC
TRBJ2-5	few	TRBD1	TRBV5-1	CASSSTPGQETQYF	TGCGCCAGCAGCTCGACACCGGGACAGGAGACCCAGTACTTC
TRBJ2-7	many	-	TRBV6-6	CASRVPGSYEQYF	TGTGCCAGCAGGGTCCCCGGCTCCTACGAGCAGTACTTC
TRBJ2-3	-	-	TRBV20-1	CSAMRGAGTDTQYF	TGCAGTGCTATGCGCGGGGCGGGCACAGATACGCAGTATTTT
TRBJ2-1	few	-	TRBV5-5	CASRKDAAGVGFNEQFF	TGTGCCAGCAGGAAAGATGCGGCGGGCGTTGGCTTCAATGAGCAGTTCTTC